A selection of T cell receptor beta chains follows, all from one sample in a study of radiotherapy plus CTLA-4 blockade in lung cancer. The data were produced by immunoSEQ multiplex PCR, yet TCRdb's version contains in-frame clones alone and is incomplete. The data show about 82,000 clones, less than 80% seen once. The sample was peripheral blood, taken from a patient treated with radiotherapy plus ipilimumab. These receptors all come from a human donor with non-small cell lung cancer that progressed on radiotherapy plus ipilimumab. The CDR3 runs from the conserved cysteine through the conserved F or W. The order of the fields is D gene, clone size, V gene, J gene, CDR3 DNA, CDR3 protein. D genes are given only for firm matches. Not every row has a clone size; where given, it reads once, few, many or a size class.

D: TRBD1; size: .; V: TRBV2; J: TRBJ1-2; DNA: TGTGCCAGCAGATGGGGACAGGGGTCGGCAAACTATGGCTACACCTTC; CDR3: CASRWGQGSANYGYTF
D: TRBD2; size: .; V: TRBV5-1; J: TRBJ2-3; DNA: TGCGCCAGCAGCTGGGGGACTAGCGGGGCAGGGGATACGCAGTATTTT; CDR3: CASSWGTSGAGDTQYF
D: TRBD2; size: .; V: TRBV2; J: TRBJ2-1; DNA: TGTGCCAGCACCCCCGGACTAGCGGGAGGGGAGACCAATGAGCAGTTCTTC; CDR3: CASTPGLAGGETNEQFF
D: TRBD1; size: few; V: TRBV2; J: TRBJ2-7; DNA: TGTGCCAGCAGCGCCCTGACAGGGAGTGAGCAGTACTTC; CDR3: CASSALTGSEQYF
D: .; size: .; V: TRBV7-2; J: TRBJ1-4; DNA: TGTGCCAGCAGCTTTGCCGGGCCCGAAAGTGAAAAACTGTTTTTT; CDR3: CASSFAGPESEKLFF
D: TRBD2; size: .; V: TRBV7-8; J: TRBJ2-1; DNA: TGTGCCAGCAGCTTAGGGACTAGCGGGAGCTATGAGCAGTTCTTC; CDR3: CASSLGTSGSYEQFF
D: TRBD1; size: few; V: TRBV28; J: TRBJ1-2; DNA: TGTGCCAGCAGTCCTCTGGACAGGGGGCCGGTTGGCTACACCTTC; CDR3: CASSPLDRGPVGYTF
D: .; size: few; V: TRBV2; J: TRBJ1-3; DNA: TGTGCCAGCACCAACAGCCGCTCTGGAAACACCATATATTTT; CDR3: CASTNSRSGNTIYF
D: TRBD1; size: .; V: TRBV6-9; J: TRBJ2-1; DNA: TGTGCCAGCAGACAGGGGATGGGTGAGCAGTTCTTC; CDR3: CASRQGMGEQFF
D: .; size: once; V: TRBV27; J: TRBJ1-1; DNA: TGTGCCAGCAGTTTTGGGGGGATGAACACTGAAGCTTTCTTT; CDR3: CASSFGGMNTEAFF
D: .; size: .; V: TRBV6-5; J: TRBJ2-2; DNA: TGTGCCAGCAGTTACTCGACAAGTATGAACACCGGGGAGCTGTTTTTT; CDR3: CASSYSTSMNTGELFF
D: TRBD1; size: .; V: TRBV28; J: TRBJ1-4; DNA: TGTGCCAGCAGTTTAGGGTTCAAGGGGGCGGGTGAAAAACTGTTTTTT; CDR3: CASSLGFKGAGEKLFF
D: .; size: .; V: TRBV5-4; J: TRBJ1-1; DNA: TGTGCCAGCAGCGATACCAGGGAGGGCACTGAAGCTTTCTTT; CDR3: CASSDTREGTEAFF
D: .; size: .; V: TRBV18; J: TRBJ1-4; DNA: TGTGCCAGCTCACAGGATCAAAATGAAAAACTGTTTTTT; CDR3: CASSQDQNEKLFF
D: TRBD2; size: few; V: TRBV19; J: TRBJ2-7; DNA: TGTGCCAGTAGTATACGTGGGGGGGACTACGAGCAGTACTTC; CDR3: CASSIRGGDYEQYF
D: .; size: .; V: TRBV29-1; J: TRBJ1-2; DNA: TGCAGCGCCGAAGGAGGGGCATATGGCTACACCTTC; CDR3: CSAEGGAYGYTF
D: .; size: .; V: TRBV10-3; J: TRBJ1-5; DNA: TGTGCCATCAGTCCGACAGAAAATAGCAATCAGCCCCAGCATTTT; CDR3: CAISPTENSNQPQHF
D: TRBD2; size: .; V: TRBV29-1; J: TRBJ2-1; DNA: TGCAGCGTTATAGCGGGAGGGACCTACAATGAGCAGTTCTTC; CDR3: CSVIAGGTYNEQFF
D: .; size: few; V: TRBV7-9; J: TRBJ1-1; DNA: TGTGCCAGCAGTTCTTTTGGACTGGAGAACACTGAAGCTTTCTTT; CDR3: CASSSFGLENTEAFF
D: TRBD1; size: once; V: TRBV2; J: TRBJ1-6; DNA: TGTGCCAGCAGTGGGGACAGGGGGGATTCACCCCTCCACTTT; CDR3: CASSGDRGDSPLHF
D: .; size: .; V: TRBV6-5; J: TRBJ1-5; DNA: TGTGCCAGCAGACACCGGGGACTAAATCAGCCCCAGCATTTT; CDR3: CASRHRGLNQPQHF
D: .; size: .; V: TRBV28; J: TRBJ2-3; DNA: TGTGCCAGCAGTTTCCGATCATCTACAGATACGCAGTATTTT; CDR3: CASSFRSSTDTQYF
D: .; size: many; V: TRBV28; J: TRBJ2-3; DNA: TGTGCCAGCAGGCCAGGGACAGATACGCAGTATTTT; CDR3: CASRPGTDTQYF
D: .; size: .; V: TRBV29-1; J: TRBJ2-5; DNA: TGCAGCGTTGAACTCGGGAGTGGCGAGACCCAGTACTTC; CDR3: CSVELGSGETQYF
D: .; size: few; V: TRBV7-9; J: TRBJ1-1; DNA: TGTGCCAGCAGCTTAGGTATCACTGAAGCTTTCTTT; CDR3: CASSLGITEAFF
D: .; size: .; V: TRBV4-2; J: TRBJ2-7; DNA: TGTGCCAGCAGCCAAGATCCCGGGGACTACGAGCAGTACTTC; CDR3: CASSQDPGDYEQYF
D: TRBD2; size: .; V: TRBV11-2; J: TRBJ2-5; DNA: TGTGCCAGCAGCTTAGGGGGCGCGGGAGGACGAGAGACCCAGTACTTC; CDR3: CASSLGGAGGRETQYF
D: TRBD1; size: .; V: TRBV28; J: TRBJ2-7; DNA: TGTGCCAGCAGTGGACCGGGACAGGGCTCCTACGAGCAGTACTTC; CDR3: CASSGPGQGSYEQYF
D: TRBD2; size: .; V: TRBV2; J: TRBJ2-1; DNA: TGTGCCAGCAGTTCCCCCGGGACTAGCGTGTACAATGAGCAGTTCTTC; CDR3: CASSSPGTSVYNEQFF
D: .; size: .; V: TRBV7-2; J: TRBJ1-5; DNA: TGTGCCAGCAGCTTAGCGGGCAACAATCAGCCCCAGCATTTT; CDR3: CASSLAGNNQPQHF
D: .; size: .; V: TRBV5-1; J: TRBJ2-1; DNA: TGCGCCAGCAGCTTCAGAGTCCCAGGACAAAGCTCCTACAATGAGCAGTTCTTC; CDR3: CASSFRVPGQSSYNEQFF
D: TRBD2; size: .; V: TRBV12-5; J: TRBJ2-1; DNA: TGTGCTAGTGGTTTGTATGAGTCTAGCGGTTCCTACAATGAGCAGTTCTTC; CDR3: CASGLYESSGSYNEQFF
D: .; size: .; V: TRBV5-1; J: TRBJ1-3; DNA: TGCGCCAGCAGCTTTGGGGGATCTGGAAACACCATATATTTT; CDR3: CASSFGGSGNTIYF
D: .; size: .; V: TRBV6-1; J: TRBJ2-1; DNA: TGTGCCAGCAGTGAAGGGCCGGGGGGCCCGTTCTTC; CDR3: CASSEGPGGPFF
D: TRBD2; size: .; V: TRBV27; J: TRBJ2-1; DNA: TGTGCCAGCAGTTTATTAGCGGGAGTACGCAATGAGCAGTTCTTC; CDR3: CASSLLAGVRNEQFF
D: .; size: .; V: TRBV7-9; J: TRBJ2-7; DNA: TGTGCCAGCAGCTTAACGGGGCTCGAGCAGTACTTC; CDR3: CASSLTGLEQYF
D: TRBD1; size: .; V: TRBV6-5; J: TRBJ1-2; DNA: TGTGCCAGCAGCATGACAGGGGCCAGCTATGGCTACACCTTC; CDR3: CASSMTGASYGYTF
D: .; size: .; V: TRBV28; J: TRBJ2-3; DNA: TGTGCCAGCAGCCCCCAGGGGGGGGGAGGCACAGATACGCAGTATTTT; CDR3: CASSPQGGGGTDTQYF
D: TRBD2; size: .; V: TRBV9; J: TRBJ2-5; DNA: TGTGCCAGCAGCGTAGAAGGGAGGGTAGAGACCCAGTACTTC; CDR3: CASSVEGRVETQYF
D: .; size: once; V: TRBV27; J: TRBJ2-7; DNA: TGTGCCAGCAGTTTAACCCCTTCGTTGACAGGTCTATCCGGCGAGCAGTACTTC; CDR3: CASSLTPSLTGLSGEQYF
D: .; size: .; V: TRBV9; J: TRBJ2-7; DNA: TGTGCCAGCAGCGTAGCTACAGGACGGACCTACGAGCAGTACTTC; CDR3: CASSVATGRTYEQYF
D: TRBD2; size: .; V: TRBV5-1; J: TRBJ2-7; DNA: TGCGCCAGCAGCTCCTGGACGTCCGGGAGGGCCGCCGAGCAGTACTTC; CDR3: CASSSWTSGRAAEQYF
D: .; size: .; V: TRBV13; J: TRBJ1-1; DNA: TGTGCCAGCAGCCCCGCGAGCACTGAAGCTTTCTTT; CDR3: CASSPASTEAFF
D: TRBD1; size: .; V: TRBV5-6; J: TRBJ2-7; DNA: TGTGCCAGCAGCTTGCGGGACAGCGTCCCCTACGAGCAGTACTTC; CDR3: CASSLRDSVPYEQYF
D: .; size: .; V: TRBV10-3; J: TRBJ1-2; DNA: TGTGCCATCAGTGTGTCGGGAGGACAGAACTATGGCTACACCTTC; CDR3: CAISVSGGQNYGYTF
D: .; size: .; V: TRBV10-3; J: TRBJ2-3; DNA: TGTGCCATCAGTGAGCCCGTTTATACAGATACGCAGTATTTT; CDR3: CAISEPVYTDTQYF
D: .; size: .; V: TRBV6-1; J: TRBJ1-4; DNA: TGTGCCAGCAGGCGAGCGAGGACAACTAATGAAAAACTGTTTTTT; CDR3: CASRRARTTNEKLFF
D: .; size: .; V: TRBV7-9; J: TRBJ2-7; DNA: TGTGCCAGCAGCTCCTCGGGGGACCCCTACGAGCAGTACTTC; CDR3: CASSSSGDPYEQYF
D: .; size: .; V: TRBV18; J: TRBJ1-1; DNA: TGTGCCAGCTCACCCGGAGGGACCCTACCCACTGAAGCTTTCTTT; CDR3: CASSPGGTLPTEAFF
D: .; size: .; V: TRBV5-1; J: TRBJ1-1; DNA: TGCGCCAGCAGCTTGAGAGGGGGTGACGCTGAAGCTTTCTTT; CDR3: CASSLRGGDAEAFF
D: TRBD1; size: .; V: TRBV4-2; J: TRBJ1-4; DNA: TGTGCCAGCAGCCTTTTATCCCGGGACAGTAATGAAAAACTGTTTTTT; CDR3: CASSLLSRDSNEKLFF
D: .; size: .; V: TRBV5-1; J: TRBJ1-4; DNA: TGCGCCAGCAGCTTGGGGCAGGCTAATGAAAAACTGTTTTTT; CDR3: CASSLGQANEKLFF
D: TRBD1; size: few; V: TRBV4-1; J: TRBJ2-7; DNA: TGCGCCAGCAGCCCTGACAGGGGAAGGAACGAGCAGTACTTC; CDR3: CASSPDRGRNEQYF
D: .; size: .; V: TRBV7-2; J: TRBJ2-7; DNA: TGTGCCAGCTCCCCAGGGGGGGGAACCTACGAGCAGTACTTC; CDR3: CASSPGGGTYEQYF
D: .; size: .; V: TRBV5-1; J: TRBJ2-3; DNA: TGCGCCAGCAGCAACCAGGGGGGCCGGGAAGATACGCAGTATTTT; CDR3: CASSNQGGREDTQYF
D: TRBD1; size: .; V: TRBV5-1; J: TRBJ2-5; DNA: TGCGCCAGCAGTCGAGTTACAGGGGTCCGGGGCGAGACCCAGTACTTC; CDR3: CASSRVTGVRGETQYF
D: .; size: .; V: TRBV28; J: TRBJ1-2; DNA: TGTGCCAGCAGTTCCGGATATGGCTACACCTTC; CDR3: CASSSGYGYTF